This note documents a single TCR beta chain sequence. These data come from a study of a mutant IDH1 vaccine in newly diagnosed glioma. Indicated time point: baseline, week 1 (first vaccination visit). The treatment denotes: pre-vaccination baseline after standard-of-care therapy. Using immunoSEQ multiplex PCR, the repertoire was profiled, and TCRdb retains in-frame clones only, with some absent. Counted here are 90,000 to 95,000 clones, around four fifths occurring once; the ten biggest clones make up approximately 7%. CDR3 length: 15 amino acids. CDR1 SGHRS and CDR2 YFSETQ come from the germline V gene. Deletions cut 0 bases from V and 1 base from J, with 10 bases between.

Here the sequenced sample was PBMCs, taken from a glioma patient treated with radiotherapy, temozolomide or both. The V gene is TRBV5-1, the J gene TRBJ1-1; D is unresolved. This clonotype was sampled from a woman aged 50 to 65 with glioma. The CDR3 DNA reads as TGCGCCAGCAGCTTGGCCCCAGATACGAACACTGAAGCTTTCTTT. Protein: CASSLAPDTNTEAFF.